This T cell receptor (beta chain) was recorded in a study of blood T cell repertoires in COVID-19. The overall study: COVID-19 samples, acute and convalescent, were from the United States, Italy and Spain.

This clone showed up just once. Per the original methods: Amplification from reference gene primers served as the basis for estimated nucleated cell counts. Here immunoSEQ multiplex PCR was the method, and the copy in TCRdb shows in-frame clones only, minus some. Clonal size and the V and J genes are those of that table, whereas D and trimming came from the DNA. The table records roughly 120,000 clones, approximately 86% of them present only once. The sequence was obtained from a man aged 35 to 55 with acute or convalescent COVID-19. The sequencing sample was made of peripheral blood.

CDR3 bases: TGTGCCAGCAGCAGACCAGGGGACTATGGCTACACCTTC. It specifies CASSRPGDYGYTF. The gene calls are TRBV7-2 and TRBJ1-2, with D possibly TRBD1 on 6 matching bases. Deletions cut 5 bases from V and 3 bases from J, with 10 bases between. This CDR3 is 13 amino acids long. The germline gives CDR1 SGHTA, CDR2 FQGNSA.